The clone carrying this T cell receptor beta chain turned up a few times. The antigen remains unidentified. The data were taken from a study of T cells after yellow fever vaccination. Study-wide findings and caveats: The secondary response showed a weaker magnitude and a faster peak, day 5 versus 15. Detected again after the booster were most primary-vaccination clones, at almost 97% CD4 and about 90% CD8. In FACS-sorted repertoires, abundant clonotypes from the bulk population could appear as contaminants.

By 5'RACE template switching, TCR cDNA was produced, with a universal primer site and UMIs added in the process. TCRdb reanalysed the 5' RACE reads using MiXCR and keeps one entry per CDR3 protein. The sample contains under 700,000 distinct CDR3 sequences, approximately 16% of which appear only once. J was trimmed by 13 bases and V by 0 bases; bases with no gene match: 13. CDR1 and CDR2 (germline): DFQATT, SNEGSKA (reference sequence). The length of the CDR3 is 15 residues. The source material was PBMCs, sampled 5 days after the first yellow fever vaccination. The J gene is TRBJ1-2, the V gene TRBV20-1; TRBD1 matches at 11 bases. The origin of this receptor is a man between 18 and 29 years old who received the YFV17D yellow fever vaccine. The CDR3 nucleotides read TGCAGTGCTAGAGATCGTCTTATGGGACAGGGGGATCCCACCTTC. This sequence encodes CSARDRLMGQGDPTF.